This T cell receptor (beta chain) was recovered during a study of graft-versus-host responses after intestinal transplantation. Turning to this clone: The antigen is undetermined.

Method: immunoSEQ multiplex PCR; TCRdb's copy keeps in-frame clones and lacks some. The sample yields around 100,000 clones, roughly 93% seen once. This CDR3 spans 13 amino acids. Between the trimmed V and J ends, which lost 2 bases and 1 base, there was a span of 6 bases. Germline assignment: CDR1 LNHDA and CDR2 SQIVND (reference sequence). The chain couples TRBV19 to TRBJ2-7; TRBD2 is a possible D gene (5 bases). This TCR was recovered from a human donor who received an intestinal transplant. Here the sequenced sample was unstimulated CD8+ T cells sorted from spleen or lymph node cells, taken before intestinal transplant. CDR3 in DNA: TGTGCCAGTAGTATACGGGATTCCTACGAGCAGTACTTC. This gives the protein CASSIRDSYEQYF. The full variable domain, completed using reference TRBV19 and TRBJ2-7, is DGGITQSPKYLFRKEGQNVTLSCEQNLNHDAMYWYRQDPGQGLRLIYYSQIVNDFQKGDIAEGYSVSREKKESFPLTVTSAQKNPTAFYLCASSIRDSYEQYFGPGTRLTVT.